The rows below give T cell receptor beta chains drawn from one sample of a study of blood T cells in healthy people across ages. TCRdb recomputed calls from the 5' RACE reads with MiXCR, one row per CDR3 protein. The sample lists fewer than 900,000 distinct CDR3 sequences; around 45% were seen once. The sample consisted of blood. Receptors were obtained from a woman in her sixties or seventies in good health. CDR3s include the opening cysteine and the closing phenylalanine or tryptophan. D genes are given only for firm matches. Not every row has a clone size; where given, it reads once, few, many or a size class.

>TRBV12-3/TRBV12-4|NA|TRBJ1-5|NA
CASGQSLQPQHF
TGTGCCAGCGGACAATCCCTGCAGCCCCAGCATTTT
>TRBV27|few|TRBJ1-2|NA
CASRRLDRSGYTF
TGTGCCAGCAGAAGATTAGACAGGTCAGGCTACACCTTC
>TRBV5-1|NA|TRBJ1-2|TRBD1
CASSSTTGGGYTF
TGCGCCAGCAGCTCTACGACAGGGGGTGGCTACACCTTC
>TRBV4-3|NA|TRBJ1-2|TRBD1
CASSHPDRGRDGYTF
TGCGCCAGCAGCCATCCTGACAGGGGGCGCGATGGCTACACCTTC
>TRBV4-3|NA|TRBJ2-7|TRBD2
CASSLRLAGENEQYF
TGCGCCAGCAGCCTACGACTAGCGGGAGAGAATGAGCAGTACTTC
>TRBV20-1|few|TRBJ2-1|NA
CSASSGRNEQFF
TGCAGTGCCTCAAGCGGAAGGAATGAGCAGTTCTTC
>TRBV18|NA|TRBJ1-1|NA
CASSPGTRRGTEAFF
TGTGCCAGCTCACCTGGGACCCGAAGGGGGACTGAAGCTTTCTTT
>TRBV20-1|few|TRBJ2-3|NA
CSATEGTDTQYF
TGCAGTGCAACGGAAGGCACAGATACGCAGTATTTT
>TRBV7-2|NA|TRBJ2-1|NA
CASSFLSGPPGNEQFF
TGTGCCAGCAGCTTCTTGTCCGGGCCCCCGGGCAATGAGCAGTTCTTC
>TRBV14|NA|TRBJ2-7|NA
CASSQGLWFEQYF
TGTGCCAGCAGCCAAGGATTGTGGTTTGAGCAGTACTTC
>TRBV29-1|NA|TRBJ2-5|TRBD1
CSVEDPGTAETQYF
TGCAGCGTTGAAGATCCAGGGACAGCAGAGACCCAGTACTTC
>TRBV20-1|NA|TRBJ2-7|NA
CSAIGIQSPYEQYF
TGCAGTGCTATTGGGATCCAGTCACCCTACGAGCAGTACTTC
>TRBV7-2|NA|TRBJ2-7|NA
CASSLVSGAYEQYF
TGTGCCAGCAGCTTAGTATCGGGAGCGTACGAGCAGTACTTC
>TRBV20-1|NA|TRBJ2-1|NA
CSATEGYRTEQFF
TGCAGTGCTACGGAAGGTTATAGGACTGAGCAGTTCTTC
>TRBV6-6|few|TRBJ2-1|TRBD2
CASSYGTSGTNEQFF
TGTGCCAGCAGTTACGGGACTAGCGGGACCAATGAGCAGTTCTTC
>TRBV6-2/TRBV6-3|NA|TRBJ2-7|NA
CASSYPTHRFATYEQYF
TGTGCCAGCAGTTACCCTACTCACAGGTTTGCGACCTACGAGCAGTACTTC
>TRBV7-3|NA|TRBJ2-3|TRBD2
CASSLTGGRTDTQYF
TGTGCCAGCAGCTTAACGGGAGGGCGCACAGATACGCAGTATTTT
>TRBV12-3/TRBV12-4|NA|TRBJ1-1|NA
CASGSRGSANTEAFF
TGTGCCAGCGGGTCCCGCGGGTCTGCGAACACTGAAGCTTTCTTT
>TRBV20-1|NA|TRBJ2-1|NA
CSARVSAKPNEQFF
TGCAGTGCTAGAGTTAGCGCGAAACCCAACGAGCAGTTCTTC
>TRBV5-1|NA|TRBJ2-5|TRBD2
CASSLALAGETEQYF
TGCGCCAGCAGCTTGGCGCTAGCGGGAGAAACTGAGCAGTACTTC
>TRBV29-1|few|TRBJ1-4|NA
CSVWTDEKLFF
TGCAGCGTTTGGACGGATGAAAAACTGTTTTTT
>TRBV7-2|NA|TRBJ2-7|TRBD1
CASSSPGGSYEQYF
TGTGCCAGCAGCTCGCCAGGGGGATCCTACGAGCAGTACTTC
>TRBV27|few|TRBJ2-7|NA
CASSKRDAANEQYF
TGTGCCAGCAGTAAGAGGGACGCGGCCAACGAGCAGTACTTC
>TRBV18|NA|TRBJ2-1|NA
CASSTLGEQFF
TGTGCCAGCTCGACCCTGGGGGAGCAGTTCTTC
>TRBV3-1|NA|TRBJ1-2|NA
CASSPGAWSYTF
TGTGCCAGCAGCCCCGGAGCTTGGAGCTACACCTTC
>TRBV6-2/TRBV6-3|NA|TRBJ1-5|NA
CASSWTVAQPQHF
TGTGCCAGCAGTTGGACAGTGGCTCAGCCCCAGCATTTT
>TRBV13|NA|TRBJ2-1|NA
CASSMTTKGRESQFF
TGTGCCAGCAGCATGACCACCAAAGGCCGGGAATCGCAGTTCTTC